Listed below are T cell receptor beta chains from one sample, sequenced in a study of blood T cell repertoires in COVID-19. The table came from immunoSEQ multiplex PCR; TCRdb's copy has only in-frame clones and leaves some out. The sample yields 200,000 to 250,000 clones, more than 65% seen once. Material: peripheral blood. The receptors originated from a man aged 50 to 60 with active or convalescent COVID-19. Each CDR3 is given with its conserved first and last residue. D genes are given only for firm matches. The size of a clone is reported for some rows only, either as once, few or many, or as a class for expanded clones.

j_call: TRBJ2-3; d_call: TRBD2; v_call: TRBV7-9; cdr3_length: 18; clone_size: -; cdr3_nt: TGTGCCAGCAGCTTAGTAGGGACTAGCGGCCAATACACAGATACGCAGTATTTT; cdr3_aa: CASSLVGTSGQYTDTQYF
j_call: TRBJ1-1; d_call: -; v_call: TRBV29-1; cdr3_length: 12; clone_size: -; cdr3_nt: TGCAGCGTAGGGGGGGCGAACACTGAAGCTTTCTTT; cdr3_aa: CSVGGANTEAFF
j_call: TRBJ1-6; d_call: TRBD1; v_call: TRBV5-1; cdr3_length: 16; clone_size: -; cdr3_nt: TGCGCCAGCAGCTTCTCAGGGGGTCATTATAATTCACCCCTCCACTTT; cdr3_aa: CASSFSGGHYNSPLHF
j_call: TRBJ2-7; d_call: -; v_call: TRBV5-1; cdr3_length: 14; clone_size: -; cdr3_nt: TGCGCCAGCAGCTTGAGACAGTATGGCTACGAGCAGTACTTC; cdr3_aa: CASSLRQYGYEQYF
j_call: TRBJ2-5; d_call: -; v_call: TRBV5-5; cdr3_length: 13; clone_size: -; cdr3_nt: TGTGCCAGCAGCTTGGCTAGCTTGGAGACCCAGTACTTC; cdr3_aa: CASSLASLETQYF
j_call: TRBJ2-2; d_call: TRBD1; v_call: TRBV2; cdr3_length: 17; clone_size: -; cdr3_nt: TGTGCCAGCAGTGGGACAGGGGGCCTGTTGAACACCGGGGAGCTGTTTTTT; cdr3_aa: CASSGTGGLLNTGELFF
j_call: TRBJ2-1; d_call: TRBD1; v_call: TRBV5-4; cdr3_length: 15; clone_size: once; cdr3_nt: TGTGCCAGCAGCTTGGACAGGGGCCCTTACAATGAGCAGTTCTTC; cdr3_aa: CASSLDRGPYNEQFF
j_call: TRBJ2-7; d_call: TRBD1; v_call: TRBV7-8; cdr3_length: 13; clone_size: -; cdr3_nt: TGTGCCAGCAGCTGGGCAGGGGGCTACGAGCAGTACTTC; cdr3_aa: CASSWAGGYEQYF
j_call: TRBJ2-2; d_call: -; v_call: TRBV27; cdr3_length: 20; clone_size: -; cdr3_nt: TGTGCCAGCAGGACCTTCCGGGACAGGGTCCACGGGACTAGCGAGGGGGAGCTGTTTTTT; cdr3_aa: CASRTFRDRVHGTSEGELFF
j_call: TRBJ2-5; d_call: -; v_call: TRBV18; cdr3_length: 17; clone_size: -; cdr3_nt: TGTGCCAGCTCACCACGACCAGGAGGACAGCTCCAAGAGACCCAGTACTTC; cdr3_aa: CASSPRPGGQLQETQYF
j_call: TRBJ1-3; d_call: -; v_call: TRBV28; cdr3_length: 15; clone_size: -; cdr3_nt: TGTGCCAGCAGTTTCGCAGGCCTCTCTGGAAACACCATATATTTT; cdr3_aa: CASSFAGLSGNTIYF
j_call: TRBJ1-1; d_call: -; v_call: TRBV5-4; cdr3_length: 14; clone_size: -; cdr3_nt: TGTGCCAGCAGCCCGCGGGGGGGGGACACTGAAGCTTTCTTT; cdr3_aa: CASSPRGGDTEAFF
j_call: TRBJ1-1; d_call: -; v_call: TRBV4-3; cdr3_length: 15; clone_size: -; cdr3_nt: TGCGCCAGCAGCCAAGTGTTCAGGGCGGGAACTGAAGCTTTCTTT; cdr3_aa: CASSQVFRAGTEAFF
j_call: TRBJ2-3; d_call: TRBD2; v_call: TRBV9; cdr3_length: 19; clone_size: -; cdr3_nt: TGTGCCAGCATGAAGAGAGGGACTAGCGGGGGCCCTAGCACAGATACGCAGTATTTT; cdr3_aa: CASMKRGTSGGPSTDTQYF
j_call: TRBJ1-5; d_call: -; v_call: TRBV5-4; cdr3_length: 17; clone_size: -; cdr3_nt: TGTGCCAGCAGCTTGGTAGTAGGACAGTATAGCAATCAGCCCCAGCATTTT; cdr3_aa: CASSLVVGQYSNQPQHF
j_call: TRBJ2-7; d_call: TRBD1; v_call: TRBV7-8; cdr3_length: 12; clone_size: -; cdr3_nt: TGTGCCAGCAGCCTCGACAGGGACGAGCAGTACTTC; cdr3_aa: CASSLDRDEQYF
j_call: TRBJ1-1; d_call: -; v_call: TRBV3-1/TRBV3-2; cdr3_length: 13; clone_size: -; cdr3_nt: TGTGCCAGCAGCCAACCAGGGAACACTGAAGCTTTCTTT; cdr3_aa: CASSQPGNTEAFF
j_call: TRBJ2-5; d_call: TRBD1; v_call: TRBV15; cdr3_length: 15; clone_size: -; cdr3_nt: TGTGCCACCAGCGTACGGACAGGGGGCGAGGAGACCCAGTACTTC; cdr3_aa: CATSVRTGGEETQYF
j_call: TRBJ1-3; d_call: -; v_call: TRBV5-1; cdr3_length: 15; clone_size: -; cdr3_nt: TGCGCCAGCAGCTTCGGCGGGGGCTCTGGAAACACCATATATTTT; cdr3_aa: CASSFGGGSGNTIYF
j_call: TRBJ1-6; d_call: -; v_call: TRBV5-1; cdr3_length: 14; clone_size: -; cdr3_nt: TGCGCCAGCAGCGCAGGCGCGTATAATTCACCCCTCCACTTT; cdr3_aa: CASSAGAYNSPLHF
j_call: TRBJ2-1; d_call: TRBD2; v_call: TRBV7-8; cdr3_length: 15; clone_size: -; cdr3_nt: TGTGCCAGCAGCTCCGGACTAGCATTCACCGGTGAGCAGTTCTTC; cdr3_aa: CASSSGLAFTGEQFF
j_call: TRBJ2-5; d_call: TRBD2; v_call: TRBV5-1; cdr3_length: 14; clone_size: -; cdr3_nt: TGCGCCAGCAGCTCCGGACTAGGCGGAGAGACCCAGTACTTC; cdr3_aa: CASSSGLGGETQYF
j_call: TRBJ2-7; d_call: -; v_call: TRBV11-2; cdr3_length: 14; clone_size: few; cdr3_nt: TGTGCCAGCAGCGTAAATAGGGACTTAGGGCGTCAGTACTTC; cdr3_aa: CASSVNRDLGRQYF
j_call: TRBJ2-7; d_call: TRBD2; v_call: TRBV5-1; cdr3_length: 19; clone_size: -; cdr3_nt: TGCGCCAGCAGCTTGTCAAGCCGATGGACTAGCGGGAGTTTAGACGAGCAGTACTTC; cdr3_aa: CASSLSSRWTSGSLDEQYF
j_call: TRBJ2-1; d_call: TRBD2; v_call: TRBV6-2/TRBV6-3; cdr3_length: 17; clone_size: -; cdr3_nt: TGTGCCAGCAGTTACTCCCCGGGGGGGGAGTACCGGTATGAGCAGTTCTTC; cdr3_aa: CASSYSPGGEYRYEQFF
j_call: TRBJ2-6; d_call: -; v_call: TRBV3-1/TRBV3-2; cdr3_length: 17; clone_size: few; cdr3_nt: TGTGCCAGCAGCCCCCGGGTTACCAGCTCTGGGGCCAACGTCCTGACTTTC; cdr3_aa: CASSPRVTSSGANVLTF
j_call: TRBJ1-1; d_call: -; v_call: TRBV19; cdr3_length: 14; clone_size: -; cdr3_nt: TGTGCCAGTAGTCCGGCAGGGGTGGTCACTGAAGCTTTCTTT; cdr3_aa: CASSPAGVVTEAFF
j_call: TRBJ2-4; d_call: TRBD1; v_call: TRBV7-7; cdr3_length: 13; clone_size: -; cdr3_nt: TGTGCTAGCAGCTTAGACTCCGGGACAGTTCAGTACTTC; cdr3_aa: CASSLDSGTVQYF
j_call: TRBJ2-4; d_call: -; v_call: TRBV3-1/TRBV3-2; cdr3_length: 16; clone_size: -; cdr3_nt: TGTGCCAGCAGCCAAGTCGTCCCCTGGGGGCGAAACATTCAGTACTTC; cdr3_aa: CASSQVVPWGRNIQYF
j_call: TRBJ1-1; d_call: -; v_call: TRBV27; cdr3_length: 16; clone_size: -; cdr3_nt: TGTGCCAGCAGTTTAATGGGGGCCCCAATGAACACTGAAGCTTTCTTT; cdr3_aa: CASSLMGAPMNTEAFF
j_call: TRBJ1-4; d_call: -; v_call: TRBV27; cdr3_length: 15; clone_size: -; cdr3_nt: TGTGCCAGCACTTTTACCCGACTACGTAATGAAAAACTGTTTTTT; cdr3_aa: CASTFTRLRNEKLFF
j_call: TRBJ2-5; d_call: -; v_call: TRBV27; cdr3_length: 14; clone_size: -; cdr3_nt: TGTGCCAGCAGTCCAGGGGGGAGCAGAGAGACCCAGTACTTC; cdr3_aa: CASSPGGSRETQYF
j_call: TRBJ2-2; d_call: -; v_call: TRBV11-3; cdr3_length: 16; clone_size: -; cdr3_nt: TGTGCCAGCAGCTTAGAGGGGGGACTCTATACCGGGGAGCTGTTTTTT; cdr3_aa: CASSLEGGLYTGELFF
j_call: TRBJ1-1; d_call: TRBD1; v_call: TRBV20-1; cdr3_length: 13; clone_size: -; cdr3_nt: TGCAGTGCTAGTGACAGGGCTGACACTGAAGCTTTCTTT; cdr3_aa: CSASDRADTEAFF
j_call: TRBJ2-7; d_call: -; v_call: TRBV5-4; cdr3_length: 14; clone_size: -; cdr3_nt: TGTGCCAGCAGCTTGGATAGCGGCTCCTACGAGCAGTACTTC; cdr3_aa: CASSLDSGSYEQYF
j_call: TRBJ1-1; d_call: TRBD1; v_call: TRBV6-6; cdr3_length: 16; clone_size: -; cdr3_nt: TGTGCCAGCAGCCCCCGCCGGACAGGGGTAAACACTGAAGCTTTCTTT; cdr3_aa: CASSPRRTGVNTEAFF
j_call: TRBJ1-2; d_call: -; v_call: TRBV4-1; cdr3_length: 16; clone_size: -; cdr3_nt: TGCGCCAGCAGCCAAGAGGGCAGGGGTTCAAACTATGGCTACACCTTC; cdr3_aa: CASSQEGRGSNYGYTF
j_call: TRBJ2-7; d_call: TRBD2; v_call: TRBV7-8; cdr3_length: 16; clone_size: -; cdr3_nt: TGTGCCAGCAGCTATGTAGCGGGAGGTAGCTCCTACGAGCAGTACTTC; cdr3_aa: CASSYVAGGSSYEQYF
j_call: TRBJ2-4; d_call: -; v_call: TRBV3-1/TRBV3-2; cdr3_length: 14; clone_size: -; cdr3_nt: TGTGCCAGCAGCCCCTTAGGACACCAAAACATTCAGTACTTC; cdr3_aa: CASSPLGHQNIQYF
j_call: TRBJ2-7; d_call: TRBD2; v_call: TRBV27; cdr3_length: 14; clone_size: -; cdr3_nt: TGTGCCAGCAGTCCTGCACGGGGGGGCTACGAGCAGTACTTC; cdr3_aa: CASSPARGGYEQYF
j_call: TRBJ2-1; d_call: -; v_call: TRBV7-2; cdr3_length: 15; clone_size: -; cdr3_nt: TGTGCCAGCAGCTTGGACGGGAGCTCCTACAATGAGCAGTTCTTC; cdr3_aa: CASSLDGSSYNEQFF
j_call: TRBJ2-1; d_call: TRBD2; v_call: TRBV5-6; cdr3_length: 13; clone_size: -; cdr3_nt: TGTGCCAGCAGCTTGTCCGCGGGGGATGAGCAGTTCTTC; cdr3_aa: CASSLSAGDEQFF
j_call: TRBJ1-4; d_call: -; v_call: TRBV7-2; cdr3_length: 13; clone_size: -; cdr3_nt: TGTGCCAGCAGCTTCCAGGGTGGAGAAAAACTGTTTTTT; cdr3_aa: CASSFQGGEKLFF
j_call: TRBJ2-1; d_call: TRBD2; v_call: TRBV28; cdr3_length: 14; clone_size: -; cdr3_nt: TGTGCCAGCAGACTAGCGGGCTCCTACAATGAGCAGTTCTTC; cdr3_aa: CASRLAGSYNEQFF
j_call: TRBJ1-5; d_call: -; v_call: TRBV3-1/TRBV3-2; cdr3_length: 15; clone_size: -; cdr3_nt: TGTGCCAGCAGCCACTCGGGACTTAGCAATCAGCCCCAGCATTTT; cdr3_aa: CASSHSGLSNQPQHF
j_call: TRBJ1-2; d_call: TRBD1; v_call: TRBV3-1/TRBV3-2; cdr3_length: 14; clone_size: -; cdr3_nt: TGTGCCAGCAGCCAAGAATGGGACAGGGCAGGCTACACCTTC; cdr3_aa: CASSQEWDRAGYTF
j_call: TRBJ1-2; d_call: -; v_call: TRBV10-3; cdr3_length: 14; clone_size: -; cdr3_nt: TGTGCCATCGGTGGAGGGCCTGAACTCGGAGGCTACACCTTC; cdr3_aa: CAIGGGPELGGYTF
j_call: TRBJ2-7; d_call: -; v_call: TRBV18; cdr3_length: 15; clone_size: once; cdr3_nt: TGTGCCAGCTCACCTCAGCCGACAGCTTCCTACGAGCAGTACTTC; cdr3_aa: CASSPQPTASYEQYF
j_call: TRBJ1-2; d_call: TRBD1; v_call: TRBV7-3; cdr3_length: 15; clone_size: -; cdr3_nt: TGTGCCAGCAGCGACAAACCAGGGGGTACCTATGGCTACACCTTC; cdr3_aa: CASSDKPGGTYGYTF
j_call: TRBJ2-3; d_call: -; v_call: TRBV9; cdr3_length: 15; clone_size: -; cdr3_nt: TGTGCCAGCAGCGTGCAAGGGGGGGGCGCAGATACGCAGTATTTT; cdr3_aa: CASSVQGGGADTQYF
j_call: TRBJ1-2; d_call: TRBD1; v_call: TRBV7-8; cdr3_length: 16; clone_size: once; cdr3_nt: TGTGCCAGCAGCTCCCACCAGGACAGGGGAAGGGGCGGCTACACCTTC; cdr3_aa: CASSSHQDRGRGGYTF
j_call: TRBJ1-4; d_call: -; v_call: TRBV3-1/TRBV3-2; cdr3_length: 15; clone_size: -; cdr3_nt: TGTGCCAGCAAGTCAGAGGCGGGAGTTAACGAAAAACTGTTTTTT; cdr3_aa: CASKSEAGVNEKLFF